This paragraph covers one TCR beta chain sequence. Its antigen is currently unknown. The CDR3 runs 15 residues. From germline, CDR1 is MNHEY and CDR2 SMNVEV (reference sequence). Germline trimming cut 5 bases from V and 2 bases from J; bases unmatched to any gene: 2. The data belong to a study of cytomegalovirus exposure and HLA in healthy donors. General observations from the study: Cytomegalovirus association was assigned to under 200 TCR beta chains. When the data were analyzed later, several of the most significant clusters appeared to be linked to common viral pathogens. A later analysis linked a missense variant in DCLRE1C to the trimming of TCR beta V and J genes. Immune exposure information available was restricted to CMV serostatus.

PCR amplification relied on 60 Vbeta primers (plus 13 Jbeta primers). Clones were sequenced by immunoSEQ multiplex PCR, and TCRdb holds only the in-frame ones, with some missing. The table lists under 150,000 clones, approximately 80% of them singletons, with roughly 4.7% in the top ten. The chain employs TRBV27 and TRBJ2-6; 8 nucleotides agree with TRBD1. The clonotype originates from a male donor in good health and CMV-seronegative. Sequencing input: PBMCs. The CDR3 DNA reads TGTGCCAGCAGTGTCAGGGGGCCTGGGGCCAACGTCCTGACTTTC. Translating it yields CASSVRGPGANVLTF.